A selection of T cell receptor beta chains follows, all from one sample in a study of response to subunit inactivated influenza vaccine. TCRdb redid the calling of the RT-PCR reads with MiXCR, one entry per CDR3 protein. The sample consists of some 150,000 distinct CDR3 sequences, around 12% of them appearing once. These data are also associated with another study on T cells expressing NK-cell markers.

The sequencing used CD8+ T cells sorted from PBMCs, collected 11 to 12 days after vaccination. The receptors derive from a man over 45 who received an inactivated influenza vaccine. CDR3s include the opening cysteine and the closing phenylalanine or tryptophan. Fields, in order: J gene, D gene, clone size, V gene, CDR3 DNA, CDR3 protein. A D gene is named only where the DNA matches it firmly. Size is omitted from some rows. Given values are once, few, many or a class for expanded clones.

>TRBJ2-1|NA|few|TRBV21-1
TGTGCCAGCAGCCACAACCGGGGGCATCCCTACAATGAGCAGTTCTTC
CASSHNRGHPYNEQFF
>TRBJ2-3|NA|NA|TRBV29-1
TGCAGCGTAAGACTCATCACAGATACGCAGTATTTT
CSVRLITDTQYF
>TRBJ2-1|TRBD2|NA|TRBV7-9
TGTGCCAGCAGCTCCCTTAGCGGGAGGGCCTACAATGAGCAGTTCTTC
CASSSLSGRAYNEQFF
>TRBJ1-2|NA|few|TRBV7-2
TGTGCCAGCAGCTCTACAAGTAACTATGGCTACAACTTC
CASSSTSNYGYNF
>TRBJ2-7|NA|many|TRBV29-1
TGCAGCGTTGAAGGGACAGTTCGGGGCAGGGGGCAGTACTTC
CSVEGTVRGRGQYF
>TRBJ2-7|NA|NA|TRBV29-1
TGCAGCGTTGAGGTCAGCTCCTACGAGCAGTACTTC
CSVEVSSYEQYF
>TRBJ2-1|NA|many|TRBV5-1
TGCGCCAGCAGCTTGGCCAGGGACCTACACAATGAGCAGTTCTTC
CASSLARDLHNEQFF
>TRBJ2-2|TRBD2|few|TRBV14
TGTGCCAGCAGCAACCCCTCCCCCCGGGGAGGGTGGACCGGGGAGCTGTTTTTT
CASSNPSPRGGWTGELFF
>TRBJ2-7|NA|NA|TRBV7-9
TGTGCCAGCAGCTTAGATGGAGGTGGGGTTTACGAGCAGTACTTC
CASSLDGGGVYEQYF
>TRBJ1-2|NA|few|TRBV4-3
TGCGCCAGCAGCCAAGAATGGGGAAGGGATTATGGCTACACCTTC
CASSQEWGRDYGYTF
>TRBJ2-7|NA|NA|TRBV6-5
TGTGCCACACGGGACCAGACCTACGAGCAGTACTTC
CATRDQTYEQYF
>TRBJ1-4|NA|NA|TRBV7-9
TGTGCCAGCAGCTCAGGAGTACCAACTAATGAAAAACTGTTTTTT
CASSSGVPTNEKLFF
>TRBJ2-5|NA|NA|TRBV20-1
TGCAGTGCTAGAGTGGTTAGCGTGGAGACCCAGTACTTC
CSARVVSVETQYF
>TRBJ1-4|TRBD1|few|TRBV5-6
TGTGCCAGCAGTCCCGGGACAGGGAATGAAAAACTGTTTTTT
CASSPGTGNEKLFF
>TRBJ2-3|NA|few|TRBV6-1
TGTGCCAGCACCAGCTCGGGGAGAGATACGCAGTATTTT
CASTSSGRDTQYF
>TRBJ1-1|TRBD1|many|TRBV5-1
TGCGCCAGCAGCTTGGGACAGGGGATGGGCACTGAAGCTTTCTTT
CASSLGQGMGTEAFF
>TRBJ1-5|NA|NA|TRBV7-9
TGTGCCAGCAGCAAGGGGAATCAGCCCCAGCATTTT
CASSKGNQPQHF
>TRBJ1-5|NA|few|TRBV9
TGTGCCAGCAGCGTAGGGGTGACAGCAGGACAGCCCCAGCATTTT
CASSVGVTAGQPQHF
>TRBJ2-4|NA|few|TRBV9
TGTGCCAGCAGCGTAGGGAGAGGGGAAAACATTCAGTACTTC
CASSVGRGENIQYF
>TRBJ2-7|NA|many|TRBV27
TGTGCCAGCAGTTTAGGGGGAGGGGGCCTCTACGAGCAGTACTTC
CASSLGGGGLYEQYF
>TRBJ1-2|NA|many|TRBV12-3/TRBV12-4
TGTGCCAGCAGTTTACCTACAGGTGTTGGCTACACCTTC
CASSLPTGVGYTF
>TRBJ2-1|TRBD1|few|TRBV9
TGTGCCAGCAGCGTAGCAGGACAGGTCCACAATGAGCAGTTCTTC
CASSVAGQVHNEQFF
>TRBJ2-7|TRBD2|NA|TRBV5-1
TGCGCCAGCAGCTGGATTAGCGGGAATCCCAACGAGCAGTACTTC
CASSWISGNPNEQYF
>TRBJ1-3|NA|NA|TRBV7-9
TGTGCCAGCAGCGGAGGGAGGGCAGGAAACACCATATATTTT
CASSGGRAGNTIYF
>TRBJ1-2|TRBD1|few|TRBV27
TGTGCCAGCAGTTTAACACAGGGGGATGGCTACACCTTC
CASSLTQGDGYTF
>TRBJ1-2|NA|NA|TRBV3-1
TGTGCCAGCAGTCGGATCGGGCTAGGGCCGGGGGATGGCTACACCTTC
CASSRIGLGPGDGYTF
>TRBJ2-2|NA|NA|TRBV9
TGTGCCAGCAGCGTAGAGGGGTCTGCCGGGGAGCTGTTTTTT
CASSVEGSAGELFF
>TRBJ2-7|NA|NA|TRBV29-1
NA
CSVFWQGVGGYEQYF
>TRBJ1-1|NA|few|TRBV2
TGTGCCAGCAGTGTCATCCCTAGGGAAACTGAAGCTTTCTTT
CASSVIPRETEAFF
>TRBJ2-2|NA|NA|TRBV20-1
TGCAGTGCTAGAGATAAATGGGGGGTGGGGGAGCTGTTTTTT
CSARDKWGVGELFF
>TRBJ2-5|NA|few|TRBV12-3/TRBV12-4
TGTGCCAGCAGTTTAGCTTCGGGCAGAAAAGAGACCCAGTACTTC
CASSLASGRKETQYF
>TRBJ2-7|NA|NA|TRBV25-1
TGTGCCAGCACATACGCCTACGAGCAGTACTTC
CASTYAYEQYF
>TRBJ1-5|NA|many|TRBV12-3/TRBV12-4
TGTGCCAGCACAATAGGGGGAGATCAGCCCCAGCATTTT
CASTIGGDQPQHF
>TRBJ2-1|NA|few|TRBV4-2
TGTGCCAGCAGCCCCTCCCGCAATCCGGAATTTGAGCAGTTCTTC
CASSPSRNPEFEQFF
>TRBJ2-1|NA|NA|TRBV20-1
TGCAGTGCTCGCCCTATAAGGAGACTAGAAATCTATGAGCAGTTCTTC
CSARPIRRLEIYEQFF
>TRBJ1-5|NA|NA|TRBV5-6
TGTGCCAGCAGCCCAGGATGGAGCCAGCCCCAGCATTTT
CASSPGWSQPQHF
>TRBJ2-2|TRBD2|NA|TRBV7-8
TGTGCCAGCAGCTTAGCCTTAGCGGGGTTGAACACCGGGGAGCTGTTTTTT
CASSLALAGLNTGELFF
>TRBJ2-3|NA|NA|TRBV7-3
TGTGCCAGCAGCCCCGACCGGGGAGCGGATACGCAGTATTTT
CASSPDRGADTQYF
>TRBJ1-2|NA|few|TRBV3-1
TGTGCCAGCAGCCAAGATTTTGCGGGGGATGGCTACACCTTC
CASSQDFAGDGYTF
>TRBJ1-5|TRBD1|few|TRBV6-1
TGTGCCAGCAGTGCAGGACAGGGGGCCTATAGCAATCAGCCCCAGCATTTT
CASSAGQGAYSNQPQHF
>TRBJ2-1|NA|many|TRBV6-2/TRBV6-3
TGTGCCAGCAGTACATCCGGGCAGGGTGAGCAGTTCTTC
CASSTSGQGEQFF
>TRBJ2-1|NA|few|TRBV7-2
TGTGCCAGCAGCTTAGCGGTGAATGAGCAGTTCTTC
CASSLAVNEQFF
>TRBJ2-7|NA|few|TRBV3-1
TGTGCCAGCAGCTCCGCGGCCAAGGCCTGGGGCTACGAGCAGTACTTC
CASSSAAKAWGYEQYF
>TRBJ2-7|TRBD2|NA|TRBV4-1
TGCGCCAGCAGCTCTCCGGGAGGGGACTACGAGCAGTACTTC
CASSSPGGDYEQYF
>TRBJ2-5|NA|many|TRBV28
TGTGCCAGCAGCCCAAGACTAGTTCTGACCCAGTACTTC
CASSPRLVLTQYF
>TRBJ2-1|TRBD2|few|TRBV28
TGTGCCAGCAGTTTCGGAGGACTAGCGGGGGGGGCGTACAATGAGCAGTTCTTC
CASSFGGLAGGAYNEQFF
>TRBJ1-1|NA|NA|TRBV28
TGTGCCAGCAGCTACACAGGGAGCACTGAAGCTTTCTTT
CASSYTGSTEAFF
>TRBJ2-7|TRBD2|NA|TRBV10-3
TGTGCCATCAGTGTGACTAGCGGGCGTGCCTACGAGCAGTACTTC
CAISVTSGRAYEQYF
>TRBJ1-4|NA|NA|TRBV9
TGTGCCAGCGGCGGGGATGAAAAACTGTTTTTT
CASGGDEKLFF
>TRBJ2-1|TRBD2|many|TRBV10-3
TGTGCCATCAGTGATATTCCGGGCGGGAGCTCCTACAATGAGCAGTTCTTC
CAISDIPGGSSYNEQFF
>TRBJ2-3|NA|NA|TRBV28
TGTGCCAGCAGCCGCACCTTGGCAAGGGGGGTTGATACGCAGTATTTT
CASSRTLARGVDTQYF